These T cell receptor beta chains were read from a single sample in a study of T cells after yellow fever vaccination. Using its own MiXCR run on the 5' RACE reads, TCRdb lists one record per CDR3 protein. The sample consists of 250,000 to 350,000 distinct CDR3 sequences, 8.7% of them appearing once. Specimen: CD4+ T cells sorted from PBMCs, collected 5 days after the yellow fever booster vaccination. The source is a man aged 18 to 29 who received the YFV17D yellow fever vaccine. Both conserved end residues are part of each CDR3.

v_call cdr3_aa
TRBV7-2 CASSRQGATTSGNTIYF
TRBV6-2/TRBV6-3 CASNKGNSNQPQHF
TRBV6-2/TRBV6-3 CASTPTGRYEQYF
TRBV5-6 CASSFSGGADTQYF
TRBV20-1 CSAREQLSSYNEQFF
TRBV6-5 CASSVNLGFLGSSGELFF
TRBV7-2 CASSPGPQETQYF
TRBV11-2 CASSLRQATEAFF
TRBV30 CATGSSGANVLTF
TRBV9 CASSVDLRLLF
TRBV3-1 CASSLTGRGQPQHF
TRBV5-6 CASSLRGRTGELFF
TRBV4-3 CASSQDTGFSNTQYF
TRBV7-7 CASSLGAGRGEQFF
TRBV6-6 CASSYSFGVSNQPQHF
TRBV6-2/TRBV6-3 CASGQSNTGELFF
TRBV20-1 CSARHRVTEAFF
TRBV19 CASSVTGHSGNTIYF
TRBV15 CATRNTGELFF
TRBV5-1 CASSLAQTLGNTIYF
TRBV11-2 CASSRPGPPGDTQYF
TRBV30 CAWSTGYGYTF
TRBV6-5 CASSYRWGTEAFF
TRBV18 CASSPRQGVSYNEQFF
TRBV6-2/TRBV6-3 CASSQSGGAFVADTQYF
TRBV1 CTSSQGGYTF
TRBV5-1 CASSLFGQGEETQYF
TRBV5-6 CASCFWTGVYGYTF
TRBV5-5 CASSADIANEQFF
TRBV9 CASSVAGGLQETQYF
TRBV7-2 CASSKTGTDNTEAFF
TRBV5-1 CASSTGRIGVETQYF
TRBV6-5 CASSYYRWGGTEAFF